This T cell receptor (beta chain) came from a study of blood T cell repertoires in COVID-19. Study context: PBMCs, B-cell-depleted T cells, or T cells were the source of the cDNA or gDNA that made up the material.

The repertoire was sequenced with immunoSEQ multiplex PCR; TCRdb's copy has only in-frame clones and lacks some. The sample holds approximately 220,000 clones; around 91% are singletons and the top ten take about 15%. V lost 3 bases, J lost 4 bases, and 6 bases stayed unmatched. This CDR3 has 14 amino acids. The germline CDR1 and CDR2 sequences are SGDLS and YYNGEE. This clonotype was obtained from a man aged 25 to 40 who had been exposed to COVID-19. The chain joins TRBV9 to TRBJ1-1, with TRBD1 matching over 7 bases. The specimen was PBMCs or T cells enriched from blood (not recorded which). The CDR3 protein is CASSDLQGSTEAFF. The CDR3 bases are TGTGCCAGCAGCGACCTACAGGGGAGCACTGAAGCTTTCTTT.